The clone carrying this TCR beta chain turned up a few times. Antigen: not known. This specimen comes from a study of cytomegalovirus exposure and HLA in healthy donors. Study-wide results and caveats: Several of the most significant clusters appeared, in a later analysis, to be linked to common viral pathogens.

PCR employed 60 Vbeta and 13 Jbeta primers. Profiled with immunoSEQ multiplex PCR; TCRdb holds only in-frame clones, not every one. The table lists 180,000 or so clones, 70% to 80% of them singletons. The junction had 6 bases not matched to a gene; V was cut back by 9 bases and J by 2 bases. CDR3 length equals 15 residues. Germline lookup yields CDR1 SGHNT and CDR2 YYREEE (reference sequence). Sequencing input: PBMCs. This clonotype was obtained from a woman aged 60-75 years in good health and CMV-seropositive. The chain joins TRBV5-4 to TRBJ2-3, with 13 positions matching TRBD2. In DNA, the CDR3 is TGTGCCACCTCGACTAGCGGGGGGATCACAGATACGCAGTATTTT. This encodes CATSTSGGITDTQYF.